One T cell receptor beta chain is described in this entry. The data belong to a study of blood T cell repertoires in COVID-19. Study as a whole: The samples span acute and convalescent COVID-19 from the United States, Italy and Spain.

Germline V CDR1 and CDR2: SGHRS, YFSETQ. The CDR3 totals 15 residues. V gave up 2 bases and J gave up 10 bases; unmatched junction bases: 7. As originally analysed: Amplification of reference gene primers provided the estimated nucleated cell counts. Profiled with immunoSEQ multiplex PCR; TCRdb holds only in-frame clones, not every one. V and J calls plus clone size are reproduced from that table; the DNA served to infer D and trimming. This table holds about 210,000 clones, 88% found once. The sequencing input was peripheral blood. This chain joins TRBV5-1 and TRBJ2-1; TRBD2 aligns across 12 bases. This sequence was found in an older man with acute or convalescent COVID-19. DNA of the CDR3: TGCGCCAGCAGCTTAAGGACTAGCGGGAATACGGAGCAGTTCTTC. Protein: CASSLRTSGNTEQFF.